This T cell receptor beta chain came from a study of CD8+ T cells in alopecia areata. Study information: The protocol delivered tofacitinib for 6 to 18 months, then withdrew it for 6 months. Broader study findings: Clarity of TCR sharing across patients fell short of that in mice, possibly HLA-related.

This clone was counted only a few times. Its antigen is not identified. The germline CDR1 and CDR2 sequences are GTSNPN and SVGIG (reference sequence). There are 17 residues in the CDR3. V was trimmed by 4 bases and J by 0 bases, leaving 20 bases between them. Extracted RNA was reverse transcribed, and the resulting cDNA served as sequencing template. TCRdb keeps only in-frame clones here, not all; method: immunoSEQ multiplex PCR. The data contain approximately 280,000 clones, roughly 60% of them seen just once; the ten biggest clones take up approximately 1.7%. The treatment here: oral pan-JAK inhibitor, 5-10 mg twice daily.

Sequenced material: CD4+ T cells sorted from blood, taken at week 24, from a patient treated with tofacitinib. This sequence originates from a human donor with alopecia areata. The chain is built from TRBV30 and TRBJ2-3; perhaps TRBD1 as D (6 bases). In DNA form, the CDR3 reads TGTGCCTGGAAAGGACTCTATCAGGGGCCGAGCACAGATACGCAGTATTTT. Its translation is CAWKGLYQGPSTDTQYF.